Listed here is a single TCR beta chain. This sample stems from a study of shared clonotypes between healthy human individuals. In germline, CDR1 is MDHEN, CDR2 SYDVKM. The CDR3 contains 18 residues. Trimming at V came to 5 bases and at J to 0 bases, leaving 10 bases not matched to a gene. The method was immunoSEQ multiplex PCR; TCRdb's version includes in-frame clones alone and lacks a portion of them. The sample has around 2,000,000 clones, around 95% seen once. This sequence was found in a man aged 18 to 30 in good health. The genes are TRBV28 and TRBJ2-6; 7 bases map to TRBD1. The sequencing input was naive CD4+ T cells sorted from blood. Subset indicated: CD45RA+ positively selected. The CDR3, as DNA: TGTGCCAGCAGTCCCGTCGGGACAGCAACCTCTGGGGCCAACGTCCTGACTTTC. Translation: CASSPVGTATSGANVLTF.